What follows are 8 T cell receptor beta chains derived from one specimen sequenced in a study of blood T cells in healthy people across ages. Sample-barcoded 5' priming and a J-beta primer mix drove a second PCR of about 6 to 11 cycles. TCRdb passed the 5' RACE reads through MiXCR, listing each CDR3 protein once. The sample carries about 1.7 million distinct CDR3 sequences, roughly 30% recorded once. Sequencing used blood. The receptors originated from a woman aged 25 to 39 in good health.

At least ten counts were recorded for this clonotype. V is TRBV4-1 and J is TRBJ2-5, with D perhaps TRBD2 (5 bases). CDR3 length: 14 amino acids. The germline V gene has CDR1 MGHRA and CDR2 YSYEKL. V dropped 1 base and J dropped 5 bases, with 11 bases sitting between them. CDR3 DNA: TGCGCCAGCAGCCAAGGGGCTAGCCAGGAGACCCAGTACTTC. It translates to CASSQGASQETQYF.

The chain combines TRBV4-1 with TRBJ2-1, with TRBD2 matching 12 bases. With 5 bases clipped from V and 4 bases from J, the junction kept 6 bases outside the gene matches. Germline assignment: CDR1 MGHRA and CDR2 YSYEKL. The length of the CDR3 is 16 residues. The CDR3 DNA reads as TGCGCCAGCAGCGCGGACCTAGCGGGGGGGTACAATGAGCAGTTCTTC. This translates into CASSADLAGGYNEQFF.

The chain employs TRBV6-2 or TRBV6-3 and TRBJ2-7; D is perhaps TRBD1 (5 bases). The CDR3 has 13 amino acids. The V and J ends lost 0 bases and 3 bases respectively, with 6 bases between them. In germline, CDR1 is MNHEY, CDR2 SVGEGT. The CDR3 region has the DNA TGTGCCAGCAGTTACTCAGGGGTCTACGAGCAGTACTTC. This gives the protein CASSYSGVYEQYF.

This clonotype was counted once. V is TRBV3-1 and J is TRBJ2-7; D might be TRBD2 (8 bases). The V gene lost 4 bases and the J gene lost 5 bases, with 15 bases spanning the gap. Germline CDR1 LGHDT, CDR2 YNNKEL (reference sequence). This CDR3 is built from 14 residues. CDR3 bases: TGTGCCAGCAGCCCCGGGACAGCGGGGGACGAGCAGTACTTC. It specifies CASSPGTAGDEQYF.

On this clonotype: A read error may account for a junction end that differs from germline. This chain uses TRBV12-3 or TRBV12-4 with TRBJ1-5; D call uncertain. There are 14 residues in the CDR3. The CDR3 protein is CASSFLHSNRPQHF. The CDR3 region has the DNA TGTGCCAGCAGTTTTCTCCATAGCAATCGGCCCCAGCATTTT.

There are many counts of this clonotype. The chain carries TRBV20-1 and TRBJ2-5; TRBD1 might be the D (5 bases). V dropped 0 bases and J dropped 4 bases, with 12 bases sitting between them. Germline V gene lookup returns CDR1 DFQATT and CDR2 SNEGSKA (reference sequence). The CDR3 contains 14 residues. CDR3 amino acids: CSAREDPRAETQYF. The CDR3 bases are TGCAGTGCTAGAGAAGATCCCAGGGCAGAGACCCAGTACTTC.

V usage is TRBV14 and J usage is TRBJ1-2; tentatively, D is TRBD1 (6 bases). Trimming stripped 2 bases from V and 4 bases from J, with 14 bases between. The CDR3 runs 15 residues. The germline gives CDR1 SGHDN, CDR2 FVKESK. In DNA form, the CDR3 reads TGTGCCAGCAGCCAATCGGACAGACCAGCCTATGGCTACACCTTC. This translates into CASSQSDRPAYGYTF.

This CDR3 reads CSAEPQGYEQYF. The CDR3 nucleotides read TGCAGTGCTGAACCACAGGGCTACGAGCAGTACTTC. This sequence joins TRBV20-1 and TRBJ2-7; weak D call: TRBD1 (6 bases). V was clipped by 5 bases and J by 3 bases, with 11 bases between them. CDR1 and CDR2 (germline): DFQATT, SNEGSKA (reference sequence). This CDR3 region has 12 residues.